This T cell receptor beta chain was recovered during a study of blood T cell repertoires in COVID-19. Sequencing was performed with immunoSEQ multiplex PCR; in TCRdb, only in-frame clones are kept and a portion is missing. Of about 240,000 clones listed, about 93% are singletons. The germline gives CDR1 SNHLY, CDR2 FYNNEI. The CDR3 contains 13 residues. Trimming cost V 3 bases and J 3 bases, with 9 bases left between them. The rearrangement joins TRBV2 to TRBJ2-7; D gene uncertain. The sequenced sample consisted of peripheral blood. The receptor's source is a man aged 25 to 40 with COVID-19, enrolled during active disease. This CDR3 reads CASSDAEDYEQYF. The CDR3 DNA reads as TGTGCCAGCAGTGATGCCGAGGACTACGAGCAGTACTTC. Together with reference TRBV2 and TRBJ2-7, the CDR3 gives the full variable domain: EPEVTQTPSHQVTQMGQEVILRCVPISNHLYFYWYRQILGQKVEFLVSFYNNEISEKSEIFDDQFSVERPDGSNFTLKIRSTKLEDSAMYFCASSDAEDYEQYFGPGTRLTVT.